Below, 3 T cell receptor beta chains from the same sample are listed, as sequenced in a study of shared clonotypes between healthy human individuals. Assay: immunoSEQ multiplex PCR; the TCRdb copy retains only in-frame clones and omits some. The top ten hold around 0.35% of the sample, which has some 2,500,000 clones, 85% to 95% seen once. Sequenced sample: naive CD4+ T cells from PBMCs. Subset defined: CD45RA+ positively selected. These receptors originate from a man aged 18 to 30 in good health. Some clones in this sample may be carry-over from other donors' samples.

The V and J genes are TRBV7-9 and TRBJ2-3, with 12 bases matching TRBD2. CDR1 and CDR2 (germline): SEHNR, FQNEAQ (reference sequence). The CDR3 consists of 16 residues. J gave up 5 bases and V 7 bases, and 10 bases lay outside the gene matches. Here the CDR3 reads CASIPNGLAGRDTQYF. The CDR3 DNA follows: TGTGCCAGCATCCCCAACGGACTAGCGGGAAGAGATACGCAGTATTTT. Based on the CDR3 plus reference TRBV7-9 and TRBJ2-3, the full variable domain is DTGVSQNPRHKITKRGQNVTFRCDPISEHNRLYWYRQTLGQGPEFLTYFQNEAQLEKSRLLSDRFSAERPKGSFSTLEIQRTEQGDSAMYLCASIPNGLAGRDTQYFGPGTRLTVL.

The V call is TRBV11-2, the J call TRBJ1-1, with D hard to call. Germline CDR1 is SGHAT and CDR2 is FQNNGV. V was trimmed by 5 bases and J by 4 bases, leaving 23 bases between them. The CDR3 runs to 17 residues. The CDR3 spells CASSPHRSYDGGTEAFF. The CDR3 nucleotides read TGTGCCAGCAGCCCGCACCGATCGTATGATGGCGGCACTGAAGCTTTCTTT.

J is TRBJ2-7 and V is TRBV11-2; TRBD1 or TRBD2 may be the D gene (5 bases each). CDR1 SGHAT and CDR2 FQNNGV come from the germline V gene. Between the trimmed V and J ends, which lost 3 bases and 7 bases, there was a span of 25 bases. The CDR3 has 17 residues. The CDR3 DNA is TGTGCCAGCAGCTTTAGGAGCCTCCGGGACCGACTGTCGGAGCAGTACTTC. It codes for CASSFRSLRDRLSEQYF.